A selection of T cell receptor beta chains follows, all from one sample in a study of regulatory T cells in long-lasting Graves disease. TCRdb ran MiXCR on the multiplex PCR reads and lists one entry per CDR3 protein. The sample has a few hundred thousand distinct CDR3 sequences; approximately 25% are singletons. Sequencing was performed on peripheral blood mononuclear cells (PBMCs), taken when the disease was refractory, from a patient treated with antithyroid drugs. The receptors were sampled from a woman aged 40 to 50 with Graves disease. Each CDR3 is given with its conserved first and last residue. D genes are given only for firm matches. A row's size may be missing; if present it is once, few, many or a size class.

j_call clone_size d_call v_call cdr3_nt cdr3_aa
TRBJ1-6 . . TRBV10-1 TGCGCCAGCAGTGCTCCGAGCAGGGGTAGTGATTCACCCCTCCACTTT CASSAPSRGSDSPLHF
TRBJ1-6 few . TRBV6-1 TGTGCCAGCAGGGGACTGGAGGCGTCGGGATCACCCCTCCACTTT CASRGLEASGSPLHF
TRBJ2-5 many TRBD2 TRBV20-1 TGCAGTGCCCATCCTCTAGCGGGAATGGAAGAGACCCAGTACTTC CSAHPLAGMEETQYF
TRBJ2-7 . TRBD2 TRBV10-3 TGTGCCACTGCCTCAGCGGGAGGAACATCCTACGAGCAGTACTTC CATASAGGTSYEQYF
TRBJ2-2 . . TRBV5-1 TGCGCCAGCAGCTTCAAATCCGGGACGGTGAACACCGGGGAGCTGTTTTTT CASSFKSGTVNTGELFF
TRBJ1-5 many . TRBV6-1 TGCGCCAGCAGTGACGTGTATAGCAATCAGCCCCAGCATTTT CASSDVYSNQPQHF
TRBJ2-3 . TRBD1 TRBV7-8 TGTGCCAGCAGCCTCCTAAGGCAGGGGGCAGATACGCAGTATTTT CASSLLRQGADTQYF
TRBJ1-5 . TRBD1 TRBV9 TGTGCCAGCAGCTTGGTTGGGACAGGGGCACAGAATCAGCCCCAGCATTTT CASSLVGTGAQNQPQHF
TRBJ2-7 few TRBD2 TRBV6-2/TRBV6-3 TGTGCCAGCAAAACAAAGCGGGGCCACGTTGGAGAGCAGTACTTC CASKTKRGHVGEQYF
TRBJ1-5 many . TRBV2 TGTGCCAGCAGCCCGGGGAATAGCAATCAGCCCCAGCATTTT CASSPGNSNQPQHF
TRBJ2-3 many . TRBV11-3 TGTGCCAGCAGCTTAGCGAACACAGATACGCAGTATTTT CASSLANTDTQYF
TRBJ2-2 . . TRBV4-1 TGCGCCAGCAGCCCACAGGGAGGAGGCACCGGGGAGCTGTTTTTT CASSPQGGGTGELFF
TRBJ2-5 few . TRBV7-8 TGTGCCAGCAGCTTATTACGGCTAGCCGCCACCCAAGAGACCCAGTACTTC CASSLLRLAATQETQYF
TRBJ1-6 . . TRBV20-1 TGCAGTGCTAGAGGGGACGGGTCAGCCTATAATTCACCCCTCCACTTT CSARGDGSAYNSPLHF
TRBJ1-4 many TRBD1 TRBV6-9 TGTGCCAGCAGTTCTCAAGATCGACAGGGCGGTGAAAAACTGTTTTTT CASSSQDRQGGEKLFF
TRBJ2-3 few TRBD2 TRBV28 TGTGCCAGCAGTTCAACCGGGCCCTATGGGCGGGAGGGCGGCACAGATACGCAGTATTTT CASSSTGPYGREGGTDTQYF
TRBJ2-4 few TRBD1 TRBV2 TGTGCCAGCAGTCTAGGGTCACAGGGGGATAACATTCAGTACTTC CASSLGSQGDNIQYF
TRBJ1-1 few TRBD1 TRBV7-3 TGTGCCAGCAGCCCTCAGGGGGCGCAAACTGAAGCTTTCTTT CASSPQGAQTEAFF
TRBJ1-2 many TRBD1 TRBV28 TGTGCCAGCAGTTTGGGACAGGGCGGCTACACCTTC CASSLGQGGYTF
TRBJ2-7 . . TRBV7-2 TGTGCCAGCAGCTTAGCCGTTAGTGCTTACGAGCAGTACTTC CASSLAVSAYEQYF
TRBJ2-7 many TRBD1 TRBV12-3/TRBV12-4 TGTGCCAGCAGTCGACAGGGTCGCTACGAGCAGTACTTC CASSRQGRYEQYF
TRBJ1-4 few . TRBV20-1 TGCAGTGCCAACAACGGGGAAAAACTGTTTTTT CSANNGEKLFF
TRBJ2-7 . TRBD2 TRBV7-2 TGTGCCAGCAGCCTCCTACTAGCGGGAGGGAAGGCCGAGCAGTACTTC CASSLLLAGGKAEQYF
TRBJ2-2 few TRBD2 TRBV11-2 TGTGCCAGCAGCCCTAGCGGGGGACACACCGGGGAGCTGTTTTTT CASSPSGGHTGELFF
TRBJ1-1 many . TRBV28 TGTGCCAGCAGTTTAAGTCTGGGGGCTACTGAAGCTTTCTTT CASSLSLGATEAFF
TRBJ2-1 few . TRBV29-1 TGCAGCGGCGACGACTATTACAATGAGCAGTTCTTC CSGDDYYNEQFF
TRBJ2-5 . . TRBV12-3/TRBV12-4 TGTGCCAGCAGTACTACCCGGGGCAGCCCTAGGGAGACCCAGTACTTC CASSTTRGSPRETQYF
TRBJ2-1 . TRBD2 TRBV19 TGTGCCAGCAAAGATTGGGCGGGAGCCGACAATGAGCAGTTCTTC CASKDWAGADNEQFF
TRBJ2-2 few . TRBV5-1 TGCGCCGGCAGATCCTTGGGGGGCGGCGAGCTGTTTTTT CAGRSLGGGELFF